This is a list of T cell receptor beta chains from one sample in a study of control samples from healthy donors and cancer patients. The repertoire was sequenced with immunoSEQ multiplex PCR; TCRdb's copy has only in-frame clones and lacks some. Found here are under 450,000 clones, 90% of them singletons; the top ten hold around 6.4%. The source material was PBMCs. The receptors come from a man aged 40-49 years with head and neck cancer. Each CDR3 is given with its conserved first and last residue. The D gene is left open where the match is weak. Size is omitted from some rows. Given values are once, few, many or a class for expanded clones.

J gene: TRBJ1-5
D gene: TRBD1
CDR3 length: 16
V gene: TRBV28
clone size: .
CDR3 DNA: TGTGCCAGCAGTAATACGGACAGGGGCCTAGATCAGCCCCAGCATTTT
CDR3 protein: CASSNTDRGLDQPQHF

J gene: TRBJ2-4
D gene: TRBD1
CDR3 length: 16
V gene: TRBV29-1
clone size: .
CDR3 DNA: TGCAGCGTTGTACGTGGGACAGCTCTAGCCAAAAACATTCAGTACTTC
CDR3 protein: CSVVRGTALAKNIQYF

J gene: TRBJ2-1
D gene: .
CDR3 length: 14
V gene: TRBV10-3
clone size: .
CDR3 DNA: TGTGCCATCAGTGAGGATCAGGGTGTTGATGAGCAGTTCTTC
CDR3 protein: CAISEDQGVDEQFF

J gene: TRBJ1-1
D gene: .
CDR3 length: 15
V gene: TRBV6-5
clone size: once
CDR3 DNA: TGTGCCAGCAGGCGCCAAGGGGAGGGACGGACTGAAGCTTTCTTT
CDR3 protein: CASRRQGEGRTEAFF

J gene: TRBJ2-7
D gene: .
CDR3 length: 14
V gene: TRBV19
clone size: .
CDR3 DNA: TGTGCCAGTAGTATTAGCACAAGGGCGTCCGAGCAGTACTTC
CDR3 protein: CASSISTRASEQYF

J gene: TRBJ1-2
D gene: TRBD1
CDR3 length: 15
V gene: TRBV30
clone size: .
CDR3 DNA: TGTGCCTGGAGCGACGCAGGGGGCGTCATCTATGGCTACACCTTC
CDR3 protein: CAWSDAGGVIYGYTF

J gene: TRBJ2-1
D gene: TRBD2
CDR3 length: 14
V gene: TRBV2
clone size: .
CDR3 DNA: TGTGCCAGCAGTGGGCTAGCGGCTACCCTGGTGCAGTTCTTC
CDR3 protein: CASSGLAATLVQFF

J gene: TRBJ2-4
D gene: TRBD2
CDR3 length: 16
V gene: TRBV5-4
clone size: .
CDR3 DNA: TGTGCCAGCAGCTTGGAAGCGGGGGCCGTGCAAAACATTCAGTACTTC
CDR3 protein: CASSLEAGAVQNIQYF

J gene: TRBJ2-2
D gene: TRBD1
CDR3 length: 15
V gene: TRBV19
clone size: .
CDR3 DNA: TGTGCCAGTAGTATAGGCTCAGGGGGCACCGGGGAGCTGTTTTTT
CDR3 protein: CASSIGSGGTGELFF

J gene: TRBJ2-1
D gene: TRBD2
CDR3 length: 15
V gene: TRBV30
clone size: .
CDR3 DNA: TGTGCCTGGAGTGTACGACTAGCCCTAGGGAATGAGCAGTTCTTC
CDR3 protein: CAWSVRLALGNEQFF

J gene: TRBJ2-7
D gene: .
CDR3 length: 13
V gene: TRBV29-1
clone size: .
CDR3 DNA: TGCAGCGTTGCAGGGTCAGGCGTCTACGAGCAGTACTTC
CDR3 protein: CSVAGSGVYEQYF

J gene: TRBJ2-1
D gene: .
CDR3 length: 13
V gene: TRBV24-1
clone size: .
CDR3 DNA: TGTGCCACCAGTGACTTAGGATACAATGAGCAGTTCTTC
CDR3 protein: CATSDLGYNEQFF

J gene: TRBJ2-1
D gene: .
CDR3 length: 15
V gene: TRBV15
clone size: .
CDR3 DNA: TGTGCCACCAGCGCCACACAGTACTCCTACAATGAGCAGTTCTTC
CDR3 protein: CATSATQYSYNEQFF

J gene: TRBJ2-7
D gene: TRBD1
CDR3 length: 18
V gene: TRBV4-1
clone size: .
CDR3 DNA: TGCGCCAGCAGCCAAGGCCACGGGCCGGGACAGGCCCACAACGAGCAGTACTTC
CDR3 protein: CASSQGHGPGQAHNEQYF

J gene: TRBJ2-3
D gene: .
CDR3 length: 17
V gene: TRBV6-1
clone size: .
CDR3 DNA: TGTGCCAGCAGTGAACTAGGTCAGGGGAGTTATACAGATACGCAGTATTTT
CDR3 protein: CASSELGQGSYTDTQYF

J gene: TRBJ2-1
D gene: .
CDR3 length: 15
V gene: TRBV24-1
clone size: .
CDR3 DNA: TGTGCCACCAGTGACCGACGGACTGTAAACAATGAGCAGTTCTTC
CDR3 protein: CATSDRRTVNNEQFF

J gene: TRBJ1-4
D gene: .
CDR3 length: 13
V gene: TRBV7-9
clone size: .
CDR3 DNA: TGTGCCAGCAGCTTAACAGGGTTTGAAAAACTGTTTTTT
CDR3 protein: CASSLTGFEKLFF

J gene: TRBJ2-5
D gene: .
CDR3 length: 13
V gene: TRBV11-2
clone size: .
CDR3 DNA: TGTGCCAGCAGCTTAGGTAGTCAAGAGACCCAGTACTTC
CDR3 protein: CASSLGSQETQYF

J gene: TRBJ1-1
D gene: .
CDR3 length: 13
V gene: TRBV6-5
clone size: .
CDR3 DNA: TGTGCCAGCAGGGGAGGAGCGCTGGCTGAAGCTTTCTTT
CDR3 protein: CASRGGALAEAFF

J gene: TRBJ2-2
D gene: .
CDR3 length: 13
V gene: TRBV7-3
clone size: .
CDR3 DNA: TGTGCCAGCAGCTTAGGGCCAGGGGGGTGGCTGTTTTTT
CDR3 protein: CASSLGPGGWLFF

J gene: TRBJ1-6
D gene: .
CDR3 length: 16
V gene: TRBV13
clone size: .
CDR3 DNA: TGTGCCAGCAGCTCCGACGGGAGCTCCTATAATTCACCCCTCCACTTT
CDR3 protein: CASSSDGSSYNSPLHF

J gene: TRBJ1-4
D gene: TRBD1
CDR3 length: 14
V gene: TRBV30
clone size: .
CDR3 DNA: TGTGCCTGGAAGACCGGGACAGGGAATGAAAAACTGTTTTTT
CDR3 protein: CAWKTGTGNEKLFF

J gene: TRBJ2-5
D gene: .
CDR3 length: 15
V gene: TRBV3-1/TRBV3-2
clone size: once
CDR3 DNA: TGTGCCAGCAGCCTCGCGGGACTGGCGAAAGAGACCCAGTACTTC
CDR3 protein: CASSLAGLAKETQYF

J gene: TRBJ1-5
D gene: TRBD1
CDR3 length: 15
V gene: TRBV6-5
clone size: few
CDR3 DNA: TGTGCCAGCAGTATTTCCGCAGGGGGCAGTCAGCCCCAGCATTTT
CDR3 protein: CASSISAGGSQPQHF

J gene: TRBJ2-2
D gene: .
CDR3 length: 15
V gene: TRBV5-1
clone size: .
CDR3 DNA: TGCGCCAGCAGCTTCGACAGCAGTAGCACCGGGGAGCTGTTTTTT
CDR3 protein: CASSFDSSSTGELFF

J gene: TRBJ2-4
D gene: .
CDR3 length: 13
V gene: TRBV7-9
clone size: .
CDR3 DNA: TGTGCCAGCAGCTTAGCGCAGTGGGACATTCAGTACTTC
CDR3 protein: CASSLAQWDIQYF

J gene: TRBJ2-2
D gene: TRBD2
CDR3 length: 14
V gene: TRBV9
clone size: .
CDR3 DNA: TGTGCCAGCAGCGTATGGAGCGGGGCCGGGGAGCTGTTTTTT
CDR3 protein: CASSVWSGAGELFF

J gene: TRBJ2-3
D gene: TRBD2
CDR3 length: 19
V gene: TRBV12-5
clone size: .
CDR3 DNA: TGTGCTAGTGGTTGGACTAGCGGGAGGTATATTTCGGGTAGGGATACGCAGTATTTT
CDR3 protein: CASGWTSGRYISGRDTQYF

J gene: TRBJ2-2
D gene: .
CDR3 length: 13
V gene: TRBV27
clone size: .
CDR3 DNA: TGTGCCAGCCAGGGACTTTCAACCGGGGAGCTGTTTTTT
CDR3 protein: CASQGLSTGELFF

J gene: TRBJ1-5
D gene: .
CDR3 length: 14
V gene: TRBV6-5
clone size: .
CDR3 DNA: TGTGCCAGCACCGGACGAGGGAAGGATCAGCCCCAGCATTTT
CDR3 protein: CASTGRGKDQPQHF

J gene: TRBJ1-6
D gene: TRBD1
CDR3 length: 17
V gene: TRBV10-3
clone size: .
CDR3 DNA: TGTGCCATCAGTGAACCTGCAGGGGGCCGTCGGAATTCACCCCTCCACTTT
CDR3 protein: CAISEPAGGRRNSPLHF

J gene: TRBJ2-1
D gene: .
CDR3 length: 14
V gene: TRBV11-2
clone size: .
CDR3 DNA: TGTGCCAGCAGCTGGACCGCTTCCTACAATGAGCAGTTCTTC
CDR3 protein: CASSWTASYNEQFF

J gene: TRBJ2-2
D gene: .
CDR3 length: 14
V gene: TRBV6-5
clone size: .
CDR3 DNA: TGTGCCAGCACAAAGGACAGAAACACCGGGGAGCTGTTTTTT
CDR3 protein: CASTKDRNTGELFF

J gene: TRBJ1-5
D gene: .
CDR3 length: 14
V gene: TRBV19
clone size: .
CDR3 DNA: TGTGCCAGTAGTATGGGCACATCCAATCAGCCCCAGCATTTT
CDR3 protein: CASSMGTSNQPQHF

J gene: TRBJ2-7
D gene: .
CDR3 length: 13
V gene: TRBV7-9
clone size: .
CDR3 DNA: TGTGCCAGCAGCTTCAGGAATTCCTACGAGCAGTACTTC
CDR3 protein: CASSFRNSYEQYF

J gene: TRBJ1-6
D gene: .
CDR3 length: 13
V gene: TRBV27
clone size: .
CDR3 DNA: TGTGCCAGCAGTTTATACAGGGAATCACCCCTCCACTTT
CDR3 protein: CASSLYRESPLHF

J gene: TRBJ1-2
D gene: TRBD1
CDR3 length: 15
V gene: TRBV11-2
clone size: .
CDR3 DNA: TGTGCCAGCAGCTTAGGGACAGGGGTTGACGGTGGCTACACCTTC
CDR3 protein: CASSLGTGVDGGYTF

J gene: TRBJ2-1
D gene: TRBD1
CDR3 length: 15
V gene: TRBV10-2
clone size: .
CDR3 DNA: TGCGCCAGCGAAGGACAGGTCGGTATATACAATGAGCAGTTCTTC
CDR3 protein: CASEGQVGIYNEQFF

J gene: TRBJ2-5
D gene: .
CDR3 length: 11
V gene: TRBV6-5
clone size: .
CDR3 DNA: TGTGCCACCGGCAGCCAAGAGACCCAGTACTTC
CDR3 protein: CATGSQETQYF

J gene: TRBJ2-1
D gene: TRBD2
CDR3 length: 16
V gene: TRBV15
clone size: .
CDR3 DNA: TGTGCCACCAGCAGAGATGAGCTAGCGGGGGCCCGGAGGCAGTTCTTC
CDR3 protein: CATSRDELAGARRQFF

J gene: TRBJ1-2
D gene: .
CDR3 length: 14
V gene: TRBV6-1
clone size: .
CDR3 DNA: TGTGCCAGCAGTGAATCGGACGGTAACTATGGCTACACCTTC
CDR3 protein: CASSESDGNYGYTF

J gene: TRBJ1-3
D gene: TRBD1
CDR3 length: 16
V gene: TRBV19
clone size: .
CDR3 DNA: TGTGCCAGTATTAAGCGGGACAGATTCTCTGGAAACACCATATATTTT
CDR3 protein: CASIKRDRFSGNTIYF

J gene: TRBJ2-2
D gene: TRBD1
CDR3 length: 15
V gene: TRBV3-1/TRBV3-2
clone size: .
CDR3 DNA: TGTGCCAGCAGCCAGGGGACAGTAAACACCGGGGAGCTGTTTTTT
CDR3 protein: CASSQGTVNTGELFF

J gene: TRBJ1-5
D gene: .
CDR3 length: 14
V gene: TRBV27
clone size: .
CDR3 DNA: TGTGCCAGCAGCTTCAGGGATAGCAATCAGCCCCAGCATTTT
CDR3 protein: CASSFRDSNQPQHF

J gene: TRBJ2-5
D gene: .
CDR3 length: 11
V gene: TRBV12-5
clone size: .
CDR3 DNA: TGTGCTAGTGCCGGGGAGGAGACCCAGTACTTC
CDR3 protein: CASAGEETQYF